This is a list of T cell receptor beta chains from one sample in a study of regulatory T cells in long-lasting Graves disease. TCRdb recomputed calls from the multiplex PCR reads with MiXCR, one row per CDR3 protein. The sample consists of about 400,000 distinct CDR3 sequences, around 16% of them appearing once. These same records also appear under a second study, on T cells in Graves' hyperthyroidism and ophthalmopathy.

Sequenced here: peripheral blood mononuclear cells (PBMCs), sampled at new diagnosis, from a patient treated with antithyroid drugs. The receptors stem from a woman aged 18-29 years with Graves disease. The CDR3 runs from the conserved cysteine through the conserved F or W. The order of the fields is J gene, V gene, D gene, clone size, CDR3 protein, CDR3 DNA. D genes are given only for firm matches. The size field is filled for only some rows; it gives once, few, many or a size class.

>TRBJ2-2|TRBV9|TRBD1|few
CASSAPGGAGELFF
TGTGCCAGCAGCGCCCCAGGGGGAGCCGGGGAGCTGTTTTTT
>TRBJ2-5|TRBV11-2|NA|many
CASRTGKETQYF
TGTGCCAGCAGAACAGGGAAAGAGACCCAGTACTTC
>TRBJ1-2|TRBV18|NA|many
CASADLDYGYTF
TGTGCCAGTGCCGATCTGGACTATGGCTACACCTTC
>TRBJ2-5|TRBV30|NA|many
CAWSGWAGTQYF
TGTGCCTGGAGTGGGTGGGCAGGGACCCAGTACTTC
>TRBJ2-6|TRBV5-1|NA|many
CASSLYSGANVLTF
TGCGCCAGCAGCCTCTACTCTGGGGCCAACGTCCTGACTTTC
>TRBJ2-7|TRBV28|NA|many
CASRRTGGHEQYF
TGTGCCAGCAGACGTACTGGAGGACACGAGCAGTACTTC
>TRBJ2-7|TRBV2|TRBD1|many
CASGTGYNEQYF
TGTGCCAGCGGGACAGGATACAACGAGCAGTACTTC
>TRBJ2-3|TRBV12-3/TRBV12-4|NA|NA
CASSFQGPTDTQYF
TGTGCCAGCAGTTTCCAGGGGCCCACAGATACGCAGTATTTT
>TRBJ2-2|TRBV28|NA|many
CASSLRLPGELFF
TGTGCCAGCAGTCTTCGACTCCCCGGGGAGCTGTTTTTT
>TRBJ1-5|TRBV6-5|NA|NA
CASSYSEGQPQHF
TGTGCCAGCAGTTACTCGGAGGGGCAGCCCCAGCATTTT
>TRBJ1-3|TRBV14|NA|many
CASSQASGTGNTIYF
TGTGCCAGCAGCCAAGCAAGCGGGACTGGAAACACCATATATTTT
>TRBJ2-1|TRBV29-1|NA|many
CSVVTDSLVNNEQFF
TGCAGCGTTGTGACGGACAGCCTTGTTAACAATGAGCAGTTCTTC
>TRBJ2-2|TRBV28|TRBD2|NA
CASSLLLAGENTGELFF
TGTGCCAGCAGTTTACTCCTAGCGGGAGAGAACACCGGGGAGCTGTTTTTT
>TRBJ2-1|TRBV6-2/TRBV6-3|TRBD1|many
CASSPRDRFYNEQFF
TGTGCCAGCAGTCCCCGGGACAGGTTCTACAATGAGCAGTTCTTC
>TRBJ2-1|TRBV28|NA|many
CASSFSGPYDEQFF
TGTGCCAGCAGTTTCTCGGGTCCTTATGATGAGCAGTTCTTC
>TRBJ2-3|TRBV7-3|TRBD2|NA
CASSLSPSRGRTDTQYF
TGTGCCAGCAGCTTAAGCCCCAGCCGCGGGAGAACAGATACGCAGTATTTT
>TRBJ2-5|TRBV11-2|TRBD1|NA
CASSSSGQQETQYF
TGTGCCAGCAGCTCATCGGGACAGCAAGAGACCCAGTACTTC
>TRBJ2-7|TRBV15|NA|many
CATSRDRASYEQYF
TGTGCCACCAGCAGGGACAGAGCCTCCTACGAGCAGTACTTC
>TRBJ2-2|TRBV30|NA|many
CAWTLLDKLDTGELFF
TGTGCCTGGACCCTCCTGGACAAGCTCGACACCGGGGAGCTGTTTTTT
>TRBJ2-2|TRBV7-9|NA|NA
CASSTTQQPNTGELFF
TGTGCCAGCAGCACAACACAGCAACCGAACACCGGGGAGCTGTTTTTT
>TRBJ2-7|TRBV20-1|TRBD2|many
CSARDPWRESYEQYF
TGCAGTGCTAGAGATCCTTGGCGGGAGTCCTACGAGCAGTACTTC
>TRBJ2-1|TRBV14|NA|many
CASSPTLVGEQFF
TGTGCCAGCAGCCCGACCCTGGTCGGGGAGCAGTTCTTC
>TRBJ1-2|TRBV10-3|NA|NA
CAISESIGGGYGYTF
TGTGCCATCAGTGAGTCTATCGGGGGTGGCTATGGCTACACCTTC
>TRBJ1-5|TRBV6-1|TRBD1|many
CASSAGTGVGNQPQHF
TGTGCCAGCAGTGCCGGGACAGGGGTAGGTAATCAGCCCCAGCATTTT
>TRBJ1-1|TRBV7-8|NA|many
CASSPYGANTEAFF
TGTGCCAGCAGCCCGTACGGGGCGAACACTGAAGCTTTCTTT
>TRBJ1-1|TRBV11-2|TRBD1|many
CASSLDPGTGENTEAFF
TGTGCCAGCAGCTTAGATCCCGGGACAGGGGAGAACACTGAAGCTTTCTTT
>TRBJ1-2|TRBV29-1|TRBD1|few
CSVERDRGTRGYTF
TGCAGCGTTGAACGGGACAGGGGGACGAGAGGCTACACCTTC
>TRBJ2-7|TRBV7-2|TRBD2|many
CASSYGGDLYEQYF
TGTGCCAGCAGCTACGGGGGGGACCTCTACGAGCAGTACTTC
>TRBJ1-1|TRBV19|NA|NA
CASRQEGYTEAFF
TGTGCCAGTAGACAGGAGGGGTACACTGAAGCTTTCTTT
>TRBJ2-7|TRBV10-2|TRBD1|few
CASSERTGRFIYEQYF
TGCGCCAGCAGTGAGAGGACAGGGCGTTTTATCTACGAGCAGTACTTC
>TRBJ1-3|TRBV7-9|NA|NA
CASSPAGAGGNTIYF
TGTGCCAGCAGCCCCGCGGGGGCCGGTGGAAACACCATATATTTT
>TRBJ2-5|TRBV7-3|TRBD2|many
CASSLQAGYRETQYF
TGTGCCAGCAGCTTGCAAGCGGGATATCGAGAGACCCAGTACTTC
>TRBJ2-3|TRBV11-3|NA|many
CASSPGTSLDTDTQYF
TGTGCCAGCAGCCCCGGGACTTCCCTCGACACAGATACGCAGTATTTT
>TRBJ2-1|TRBV12-3/TRBV12-4|TRBD2|many
CASSLDRAGGVRYNEQFF
TGTGCCAGCAGTTTAGACCGGGCGGGAGGGGTTAGGTACAATGAGCAGTTCTTC
>TRBJ2-3|TRBV28|TRBD2|NA
CASSLLAGGQGDTQYF
TGTGCCAGCAGTTTACTAGCGGGAGGGCAGGGAGATACGCAGTATTTT
>TRBJ2-2|TRBV29-1|NA|NA
CSVPTANTGELFF
TGCAGCGTACCAACAGCGAACACCGGGGAGCTGTTTTTT
>TRBJ1-4|TRBV18|NA|many
CASSPPGSREKLFF
TGTGCCAGCTCACCACCGGGCTCCAGGGAAAAACTGTTTTTT
>TRBJ1-5|TRBV12-3/TRBV12-4|NA|NA
CASRLGLGQPQHF
TGTGCCAGCAGGTTAGGTTTGGGTCAGCCCCAGCATTTT
>TRBJ2-4|TRBV5-1|TRBD1|many
CASSLGTENIQYF
TGTGCCAGCAGCTTAGGGACAGAAAACATTCAGTACTTC
>TRBJ1-5|TRBV6-1|NA|many
CASTGLSNQPQHF
TGTGCCAGCACAGGGCTTAGCAATCAGCCCCAGCATTTT
>TRBJ1-2|TRBV29-1|TRBD1|NA
CSVEESARGGYGYTF
TGCAGCGTTGAAGAAAGCGCCAGGGGGGGCTATGGCTACACCTTC
>TRBJ2-5|TRBV5-6|TRBD2|few
CASSGGVGDPQETQYF
TGTGCCAGCAGCGGGGGGGTCGGGGACCCCCAAGAGACCCAGTACTTC
>TRBJ1-5|TRBV20-1|NA|many
CSARSRDEGEAQPQHF
TGCAGTGCTAGATCCCGAGACGAGGGGGAGGCTCAGCCCCAGCATTTT
>TRBJ2-7|TRBV5-1|NA|NA
CASSYTAGTYEQYF
TGCGCCAGCAGCTACACTGCGGGAACCTACGAGCAGTACTTC
>TRBJ2-7|TRBV6-2/TRBV6-3|NA|many
CASSYSRGTSYEQYF
TGTGCCAGCAGTTACTCCCGCGGTACCAGCTACGAGCAGTACTTC
>TRBJ2-3|TRBV2|NA|few
CASKWGASTDTQYF
TGTGCCAGCAAGTGGGGGGCTAGCACAGATACGCAGTATTTT
>TRBJ2-3|TRBV3-1|TRBD1|many
CASSLGQVTDTQYF
TGTGCCAGCAGTCTGGGACAGGTGACAGATACGCAGTATTTT
>TRBJ1-2|TRBV6-2/TRBV6-3|NA|many
CASSYGGFGTYGYTF
TGTGCCAGCAGTTACGGGGGGTTTGGGACTTATGGCTACACCTTC